The present T cell receptor (beta chain) was sequenced within a study of cytomegalovirus exposure and HLA in healthy donors. Findings of the study overall: Previous analysis showed most TCR beta V segments were productive about 90% or about 30% of the time. Differences between HLA loci emerged in a later analysis of TCR association rates, with DRB1 most and HLA-C fewest.

The PCR used 60 Vbeta and 13 Jbeta primers. The data were produced by immunoSEQ multiplex PCR, yet TCRdb's version contains in-frame clones alone and is incomplete. The data show fewer than 350,000 clones, with about 90% seen just once and about 2.3% held by the top ten. This clone has only one observation. Its target is not known. Germline is not matched at one junction end, which may reflect a read error. The germline CDR1 and CDR2 sequences are SEHNR and FQNEAQ (reference sequence). This CDR3 has 19 residues. V and J are TRBV7-9 and TRBJ2-3; 7 positions agree with TRBD1. Sample: PBMCs. The sequence came from a woman aged 18-29 years in good health and CMV-seronegative. This chain's CDR3 is CSSSYDFPQGVRLADTQYF. CDR3 nucleotides: TGTTCCAGCAGCTACGACTTCCCCCAGGGGGTTAGGCTGGCAGATACGCAGTATTTT.